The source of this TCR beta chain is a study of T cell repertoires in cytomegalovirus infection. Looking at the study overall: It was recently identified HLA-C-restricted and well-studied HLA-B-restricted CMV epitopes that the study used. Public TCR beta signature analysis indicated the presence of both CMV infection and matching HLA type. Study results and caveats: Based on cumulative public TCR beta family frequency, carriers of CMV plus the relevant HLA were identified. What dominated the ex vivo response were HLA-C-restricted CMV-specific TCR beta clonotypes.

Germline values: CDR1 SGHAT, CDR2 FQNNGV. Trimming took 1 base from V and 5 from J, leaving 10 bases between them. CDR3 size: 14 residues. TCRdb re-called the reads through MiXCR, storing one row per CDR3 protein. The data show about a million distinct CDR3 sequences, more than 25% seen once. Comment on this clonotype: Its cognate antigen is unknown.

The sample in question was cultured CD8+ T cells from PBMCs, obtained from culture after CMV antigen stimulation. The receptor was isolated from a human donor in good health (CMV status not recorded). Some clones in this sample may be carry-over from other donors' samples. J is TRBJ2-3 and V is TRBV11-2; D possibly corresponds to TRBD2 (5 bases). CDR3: CASSLAPGIDTQYF. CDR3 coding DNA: TGTGCCAGCAGCTTAGCCCCGGGAATAGATACGCAGTATTTT.